The 8 T cell receptor beta chains presented below share a single source sample, sequenced in a study of CD8 T cells in ankylosing spondylitis. Study conclusions and caveats: Roughly eight highly homologous variants formed a TCR beta motif that appeared characteristic of ankylosing spondylitis blood.

TCRdb fed the 5' RACE reads into MiXCR, producing one record per CDR3 protein. Among 450,000 or so distinct CDR3 sequences listed, approximately 26% were seen once. Their recognized antigens are unknown. Sequencing was done on a sample of blood, either unsorted or a sorted T cell fraction (not recorded which). The receptors derive from a male donor with ankylosing spondylitis.

This rearrangement joins TRBV19 to TRBJ2-1; TRBD1 or TRBD2 may be the D gene (6 bases each). CDR3 length: 15 amino acids. V gave up 4 bases and J gave up 8 bases, with 18 bases separating them. Germline assignment: CDR1 LNHDA and CDR2 SQIVND (reference sequence). CDR3 in DNA: TGTGCCAGTAGTACCCCCCGGGGGCGCTTTGATGAGCAGTTCTTC. It translates to CASSTPRGRFDEQFF. Filled out from reference TRBV19 and TRBJ2-1, the complete variable domain reads DGGITQSPKYLFRKEGQNVTLSCEQNLNHDAMYWYRQDPGQGLRLIYYSQIVNDFQKGDIAEGYSVSREKKESFPLTVTSAQKNPTAFYLCASSTPRGRFDEQFFGPGTRLTVL.

This clonotype was seen a single time. V is TRBV7-2 and J is TRBJ1-5; D is undetermined. CDR1 and CDR2 (germline): SGHTA, FQGNSA. V lost 2 bases and J lost 2, with 10 bases in between. The CDR3 covers 15 residues. This CDR3 reads CASSLWWGGNQPQHF. As DNA, the CDR3 is TGTGCCAGCAGCTTATGGTGGGGAGGCAATCAGCCCCAGCATTTT.

This clonotype has just a few counts. The chain recombines TRBV27 with TRBJ2-5, with TRBD2 matching over 7 bases. The CDR3 covers 14 residues. Trimming cost V 2 bases and J 5 bases; bases outside gene matches: 5. Germline lookup yields CDR1 MNHEY and CDR2 SMNVEV (reference sequence). CDR3 loop: CASSLKTSAETQYF. The DNA of the CDR3 is TGTGCCAGCAGTTTAAAAACTAGCGCTGAGACCCAGTACTTC.

This chain links TRBV7-9 with TRBJ2-1; D not resolved. CDR1 SEHNR and CDR2 FQNEAQ come from the germline V gene (reference sequence). This CDR3 is 13 amino acids long. V lost 6 bases to trimming and J lost 6 bases, with 12 bases between them. This CDR3 reads CASSELAGNEQFF. The CDR3 DNA reads TGTGCCAGCAGTGAGCTTGCAGGCAATGAGCAGTTCTTC.

The V and J genes are TRBV20-1 and TRBJ2-3, with 8 bases fitting TRBD2. The trim removed 5 bases at V and 2 bases at J, leaving 9 bases unmatched. Germline V gives CDR1 DFQATT, CDR2 SNEGSKA (reference sequence). The CDR3 loop spans 15 amino acids. CDR3: CSAAAGAGVTDTQYF. The CDR3, as DNA: TGCAGTGCTGCCGCAGGAGCGGGGGTCACAGATACGCAGTATTTT.

This chain joins TRBV25-1 and TRBJ2-7; maybe TRBD1 (6 bases). V was cut by 5 bases and J by 5 bases, with 16 bases left in between. Germline assignment: CDR1 MGHDK and CDR2 SYGVNS. This CDR3 is 14 amino acids long. CDR3: CASSTRTAVDEQYF. Here the CDR3 DNA reads TGTGCCAGCAGTACCCGGACAGCTGTGGACGAGCAGTACTTC.

Here the CDR3 reads CASSFRGTNTGELFF. The CDR3 nucleotides read TGTGCCAGCAGCTTCAGGGGCACTAACACCGGGGAGCTGTTTTTT. This sequence joins TRBV11-2 and TRBJ2-2, with D possibly matching TRBD1 (6 bases). V lost 3 bases, J lost 2 bases, and 10 bases lay in between. CDR1 and CDR2 (germline): SGHAT, FQNNGV. This CDR3 has 15 amino acids.

This clonotype occurred a few times. The rearrangement joins TRBV7-2 to TRBJ1-4; 10 nucleotides line up with TRBD1. This CDR3 comprises 16 residues. The germline V gene has CDR1 SGHTA and CDR2 FQGNSA. The J segment lost 6 bases and the V segment lost 0 bases, leaving 4 bases of the junction unmatched. The CDR3 DNA reads TGTGCCAGCAGCTTAGCTAAGGGGACAGGGGATGAAAAACTGTTTTTT. Translating it yields CASSLAKGTGDEKLFF.